The rows below give T cell receptor beta chains drawn from one sample of a study of blood T cell repertoires in COVID-19. TCRdb keeps only in-frame clones here, not all; method: immunoSEQ multiplex PCR. The sample records about 63,000 clones, under 85% being singletons. The sample taken for sequencing was peripheral blood. These receptors were collected from a woman over 75 with acute or convalescent COVID-19. Each CDR3 is given with its conserved first and last residue. Fields, in order: V gene, clone size, J gene, D gene, CDR3 DNA, CDR3 protein. The D gene is left open where the match is weak. For some rows the clone size is stated as once, few or many, or as a class when expanded; others skip it.

TRBV6-6	NA	TRBJ1-4	TRBD1	TGTGCCAGCAGTGGCAGGGACAGGGGAATAGAAAAACTGTTTTTT	CASSGRDRGIEKLFF
TRBV2	NA	TRBJ2-7	NA	TGTGCCAGCAGTGTCTCGGCAGGTAGCTCCTACGAGCAGTACTTC	CASSVSAGSSYEQYF
TRBV6-4	NA	TRBJ2-2	NA	TGTGCCAGCAGTGTAGAGGGCAGCGGTCTCACCGGGGAGCTGTTTTTT	CASSVEGSGLTGELFF
TRBV4-3	NA	TRBJ2-2	NA	TGCGCCAGCAGCCAACAGGACAGACCTTACCTGGGGGAGCTGTTTTTT	CASSQQDRPYLGELFF
TRBV7-2	once	TRBJ2-1	TRBD2	TGTGCCAGCAGCTTAGCGTCTAGCGGGAGGAATGAGCAGTTCTTC	CASSLASSGRNEQFF
TRBV27	NA	TRBJ2-7	TRBD1	TGTGCCAGCAGTCGACACGGGACAGGGGGCCGATACGAGCAGTACTTC	CASSRHGTGGRYEQYF
TRBV10-2	NA	TRBJ1-5	NA	TGCGCCAGCAGTTCGGCCGGGGGCAATCAGCCCCAGCATTTT	CASSSAGGNQPQHF
TRBV10-3	NA	TRBJ1-1	TRBD1	TGTGCCATCAGTAGGGACAGGGGAGGACTGAACACTGAAGCTTTCTTT	CAISRDRGGLNTEAFF
TRBV11-2	NA	TRBJ2-2	NA	TGTGCCAGCAGCTTATCGGGGGCCGGGGAGCTGTTTTTT	CASSLSGAGELFF
TRBV10-3	NA	TRBJ1-5	TRBD1	TGTGCCATCAGTGTCACAGGGGGCGGCCAGCCCCAGCATTTT	CAISVTGGGQPQHF
TRBV19	few	TRBJ2-3	NA	TGTGCCAGCATGACAGGTCCCTCGTACACAGATACGCAGTATTTT	CASMTGPSYTDTQYF
TRBV7-9	few	TRBJ2-1	TRBD2	TGTGCCAGCAGCCCCCCAGGAAGCGGGAGGAATGAGCAGTTCTTC	CASSPPGSGRNEQFF
TRBV28	few	TRBJ2-7	TRBD1	TGTGCCAGCAGGTCCGGGGGACAGGGGGCAGGATACGAGCAGTACTTC	CASRSGGQGAGYEQYF
TRBV10-3	NA	TRBJ2-5	NA	TGTGCCATCAGTGAGTCGGTGGAGGGAGAGACCCAGTACTTC	CAISESVEGETQYF
TRBV2	many	TRBJ1-1	NA	TGTGCCAGCAGGGTGCGGACAATTAACACTGAAGCTTTCTTT	CASRVRTINTEAFF
TRBV9	NA	TRBJ1-3	NA	TGTGCCAGCAGCGTACTAGCCGGTACTGGAAACACCATATATTTT	CASSVLAGTGNTIYF
TRBV7-8	NA	TRBJ2-2	NA	TGTGCCAGCAGCTTAGCGGCGGCAGCCACCGGGGAGCTGTTTTTT	CASSLAAAATGELFF
TRBV7-9	NA	TRBJ2-3	NA	TGTGCCAGCAGCTTGGGGGCCCAAGATACGCAGTATTTT	CASSLGAQDTQYF